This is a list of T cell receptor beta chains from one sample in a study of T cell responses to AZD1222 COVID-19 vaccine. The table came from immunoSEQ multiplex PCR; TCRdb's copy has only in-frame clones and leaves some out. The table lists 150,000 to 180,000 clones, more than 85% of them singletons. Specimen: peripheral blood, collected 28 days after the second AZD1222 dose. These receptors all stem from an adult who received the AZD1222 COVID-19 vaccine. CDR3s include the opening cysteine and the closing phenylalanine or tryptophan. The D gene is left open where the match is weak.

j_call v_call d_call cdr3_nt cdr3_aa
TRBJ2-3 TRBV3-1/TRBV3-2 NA TGTGCCAGCAGCCAAGCCCAGAGTACGCAGTATTTT CASSQAQSTQYF
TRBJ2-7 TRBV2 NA TGTGCCAGCAGTGATCCACTGCAAAGCTACGAGCAGTACTTC CASSDPLQSYEQYF
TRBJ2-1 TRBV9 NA TGTGCCAGCAGCGTAGCCTCCCTTTCCTACAATGAGCAGTTCTTC CASSVASLSYNEQFF
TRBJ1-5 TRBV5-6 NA TGTGCCAGCAGCTTGGGGGTAACAAGTTCTAGCAATCAGCCCCAGCATTTT CASSLGVTSSSNQPQHF
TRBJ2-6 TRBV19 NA TGTGCCAGTAGTATAGTTACCTCTGGGGCCAACGTCCTGACTTTC CASSIVTSGANVLTF
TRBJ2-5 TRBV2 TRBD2 TGTGCCAGCGAGGAGCGGGGGTTTCGGGAGACCCAGTACTTC CASEERGFRETQYF
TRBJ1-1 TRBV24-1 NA TGTGCCACCAGGGACGGGACGGTGAACACTGAAGCTTTCTTT CATRDGTVNTEAFF
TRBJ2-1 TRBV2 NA TGTGCCAGCAGTGAAGCGCCGCCGAGGTCCTACAATGAGCAGTTCTTC CASSEAPPRSYNEQFF
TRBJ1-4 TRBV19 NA TGTGCCAGTAGGTCTACGCGATCAACTAATGAAAAACTGTTTTTT CASRSTRSTNEKLFF
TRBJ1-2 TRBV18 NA TGTGCCAGCTCACCACCGGGGACGGGAGTTAATGGCTACACCTTC CASSPPGTGVNGYTF
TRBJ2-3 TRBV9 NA TGTGCCAGCAGGGCCCCCCCTACGCAGTATTTT CASRAPPTQYF
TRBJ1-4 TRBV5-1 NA TGCGCCAGCAGCCCCCTTGCAACTAATGAAAAACTGTTTTTT CASSPLATNEKLFF
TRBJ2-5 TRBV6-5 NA TGTGCCAGCGGAGGAGAGCAAGAGACCCAGTACTTC CASGGEQETQYF
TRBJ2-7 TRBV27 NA TGTGCCAGCAGTTTAGGGGGCGGGGAGCAGTACTTC CASSLGGGEQYF
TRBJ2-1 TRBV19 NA TGTGCCAGTAGTCCCTCGCGGGTGGGGGCTGAGCAGTTCTTC CASSPSRVGAEQFF